This entry lists 23 T cell receptor beta chains sequenced from one sample in a study of T cells in Graves' hyperthyroidism and ophthalmopathy. RNA transcripts yielded amplified TCR beta CDR3 regions. The study used the HTBI primer set for a first-round RT-PCR of the TCR CDR3. TCRdb reanalysed the multiplex PCR reads using MiXCR and keeps one entry per CDR3 protein. This sample has about 600,000 distinct CDR3 sequences, with 16% found just once. What was sequenced was blood. Every receptor here comes from a woman in her forties with Graves' ophthalmopathy.

The sample holds many counts of this clonotype. The genes are TRBV28 and TRBJ1-5; 10 nucleotides match TRBD1. The CDR3 totals 15 residues. The V gene end was trimmed by 5 bases and the J gene end by 3 bases; junction bases not matched to a gene: 4. From germline, CDR1 is MDHEN and CDR2 SYDVKM. The CDR3 reads CASSMTGGTNQPQHF. The CDR3 region has the DNA TGTGCCAGCAGTATGACAGGGGGCACCAATCAGCCCCAGCATTTT.

Comment on this clonotype: One base away lies a much larger clone, so this may be a sequencing read error. This sequence joins TRBV2 and TRBJ1-4; 10 bases agree with TRBD1. The CDR3 has 14 amino acids. CDR1 and CDR2 (germline): SNHLY, FYNNEI. The CDR3 region is CASIGDRGHEKLSF. CDR3 DNA: TGTGCCAGCATTGGGGACAGGGGCCATGAAAAACTGTCTTTT.

With regard to this clonotype: A read error may produce the germline difference seen at one junction end. The V call is TRBV2, the J call TRBJ2-3; 8 nucleotides line up with TRBD2. The length of the CDR3 is 15 residues. Per the germline V gene, CDR1 is SNHLY and CDR2 is FYNNEI. Here the CDR3 reads CASLEAGDQTGTQYF. In DNA, the CDR3 is TGTGCCAGCTTGGAAGCGGGAGATCAGACAGGTACGCAGTATTTT.

The CDR3 is CASSTTWTGSNTEAFF. In DNA form, the CDR3 reads TGTGCCAGCAGTACGACCTGGACAGGGTCGAACACTGAAGCTTTCTTT. The rearrangement uses TRBV12-3 or TRBV12-4 and TRBJ1-1, with 8 bases lining up with TRBD1. V was pared by 5 bases and J by 1 base, with 9 bases of the junction left unmatched. This CDR3 region has 16 residues.

This rearrangement joins TRBV5-1 to TRBJ1-4; possible D gene TRBD1, 5 bases. V lost 3 bases, J lost 5 bases, and 8 bases lay in between. Germline CDR1 is SGHRS and CDR2 is YFSETQ. The CDR3 is made up of 13 amino acids. The CDR3 reads CASSWEGNEKLFF. The DNA of the CDR3 is TGCGCCAGCAGCTGGGAGGGGAATGAAAAACTGTTTTTT.

This clonotype was recorded a few times. This chain connects TRBV29-1 to TRBJ2-1, with 11 bases lining up with TRBD2. The CDR3 is 13 amino acids. V lost 7 bases, J lost 8 bases, and 7 bases stayed unmatched. Germline CDR1 and CDR2: SQVTM and ANQGSEA. The CDR3 here is CSARTSGLDEQFF. DNA of the CDR3: TGCAGCGCTAGGACTAGCGGGTTGGATGAGCAGTTCTTC.

This clonotype was seen ten or more times. This chain joins TRBV20-1 and TRBJ2-3; 10 nucleotides agree with TRBD2. The CDR3 sequence is 14 residues long. The germline V gene has CDR1 DFQATT and CDR2 SNEGSKA (reference sequence). J gave up 2 bases and V 2 bases, and 1 base lay outside the gene matches. In nucleotides, the CDR3 is TGCAGTGCTAGACTAGCGGGAGCCACAGATACGCAGTATTTT. It specifies CSARLAGATDTQYF.

This clonotype turned up a few times. This chain joins TRBV28 and TRBJ2-7; a possible D gene is TRBD2 (5 bases). The CDR3 consists of 12 residues. Germline CDR1 is MDHEN and CDR2 is SYDVKM. CDR3 protein: CSVNGGNYEQYF. CDR3 DNA sequence: TGTTCCGTTAACGGAGGCAACTACGAGCAGTACTTC.

This clonotype has more than one count but fewer than ten. V gene TRBV13 combines with J gene TRBJ2-3; a weak D match, TRBD1 (7 bases). The CDR3 runs to 16 residues. Germline CDR1 reads PRHDT; CDR2 reads FYEKMQ (reference sequence). Trimming took off 2 bases at V and 4 bases at J, with 16 bases between the two ends. The CDR3 DNA sequence: TGTGCCAGCAGCTTACGGAGACAGGGAGGATCAGATACGCAGTATTTT. Amino acid sequence: CASSLRRQGGSDTQYF.

Many counts were recorded for this clonotype. The chain recombines TRBV29-1 with TRBJ2-5; tentatively, D is TRBD1 or TRBD2 (5 bases each). Germline V gives CDR1 SQVTM, CDR2 ANQGSEA. This CDR3 contains 12 residues. V was pared by 4 bases and J by 5 bases, with 11 bases between. Here the CDR3 DNA reads TGCAGCGTTGTAACAGGCGGGGAGACCCAGTACTTC. As protein: CSVVTGGETQYF.

This clonotype was seen ten or more times. The chain joins TRBV7-3 to TRBJ1-4; tentative D call: TRBD1 (6 bases). Germline V CDR1 and CDR2: SGHTA, FQGTGA. CDR3 length: 15 amino acids. V lost 2 bases and J 8 bases, leaving 15 bases between the germline ends. The chain's CDR3 is CASSLSGGEGEKLFF. For the CDR3, the DNA is TGTGCCAGCAGCTTATCGGGGGGCGAAGGCGAAAAACTGTTTTTT.

This clonotype was detected ten times or more. J is TRBJ2-5 and V is TRBV20-1, with D hard to call. CDR3 length equals 11 residues. The V gene lost 3 bases and the J gene lost 4 bases, with 6 bases spanning the gap. CDR1 DFQATT and CDR2 SNEGSKA come from the germline V gene (reference sequence). This CDR3 is CSARIVETQYF. DNA for the CDR3: TGCAGTGCTAGGATCGTAGAGACCCAGTACTTC.

This clonotype has a count of ten or more. V is TRBV3-1 and J is TRBJ2-5; TRBD1 might be the D (5 bases). V dropped 1 base and J dropped 5 bases, with 11 bases sitting between them. CDR3 length: 14 amino acids. Germline V gene lookup returns CDR1 LGHDT and CDR2 YNNKEL (reference sequence). The CDR3 reads CASSQAGPHETQYF. Written as DNA, the CDR3 is TGTGCCAGCAGCCAAGCAGGGCCACATGAGACCCAGTACTTC.

The V gene is TRBV18, the J gene TRBJ2-2; D ambiguous. Germline lookup yields CDR1 KGHSH and CDR2 LQKENI. Trimming took off 6 bases at V and 1 base at J, with 18 bases between the two ends. The CDR3 loop spans 17 amino acids. The CDR3 DNA is TGTGCCAGCTCCCCTGGGGAACACCTCATGAACACCGGGGAGCTGTTTTTT. It encodes CASSPGEHLMNTGELFF.

Many counts were recorded for this clonotype. The chain couples TRBV5-1 to TRBJ1-1, with D maybe TRBD1 (6 bases). Germline CDR1 SGHRS, CDR2 YFSETQ. V was shortened by 3 bases and J by 0 bases, with 9 bases between the two germline ends. The CDR3 spans 14 residues. CDR3: CASSSGVLNTEAFF. As DNA, the CDR3 is TGCGCCAGCAGCTCAGGGGTCTTGAACACTGAAGCTTTCTTT.

This clonotype was recorded many times. CDR3 in DNA: TGTGCCAGCAGCTTAGGAGGGACGGCATATGGCTACACCTTC. Protein: CASSLGGTAYGYTF. The V call is TRBV7-9, the J call TRBJ1-2, with a weak D call TRBD1 (5 bases). The germline gives CDR1 SEHNR, CDR2 FQNEAQ (reference sequence). The CDR3 contains 14 residues. Trimming took 1 base from V and 5 from J, leaving 11 bases between them. The whole variable domain, filled in from reference TRBV7-9 and TRBJ1-2, reads DTGVSQNPRHKITKRGQNVTFRCDPISEHNRLYWYRQTLGQGPEFLTYFQNEAQLEKSRLLSDRFSAERPKGSFSTLEIQRTEQGDSAMYLCASSLGGTAYGYTFGSGTRLTVV.

This clonotype showed up many times. This chain links TRBV2 with TRBJ2-3, with D uncertain. Germline-derived CDR1 and CDR2 are SNHLY and FYNNEI. The V and J ends lost 6 bases and 4 bases respectively, with 14 bases between them. The CDR3 totals 14 residues. The CDR3 DNA sequence: TGTGCCAGCAGGGGGAACACAAGGGCAGATACGCAGTATTTT. Translated: CASRGNTRADTQYF.

This clonotype was seen a handful of times. V is TRBV18 and J is TRBJ2-5; D is perhaps TRBD2 (6 bases). The germline V and J ends were trimmed by 1 base and 3 bases, with 12 bases remaining between them. Per the germline V gene, CDR1 is KGHSH and CDR2 is LQKENI. This CDR3 contains 15 residues. The CDR3 reads CASSPRRGFEETQYF. The CDR3 region has the DNA TGTGCCAGCTCACCACGGCGGGGCTTTGAAGAGACCCAGTACTTC.

Ten or more counts support this clonotype. The rearrangement links TRBV20-1 to TRBJ2-1, with D tentatively TRBD2 (6 bases). The CDR3 is made up of 13 amino acids. Looked up from germline, CDR1 is DFQATT and CDR2 is SNEGSKA (reference sequence). V gave up 2 bases and J gave up 6 bases, with 11 bases separating them. The CDR3 sequence is CSARIGSFNEQFF. The CDR3 DNA sequence: TGCAGTGCTAGAATCGGGAGTTTCAATGAGCAGTTCTTC.

This clonotype was picked up many times. The chain combines TRBV7-9 with TRBJ1-5; 8 bases match TRBD1. The CDR3 consists of 14 residues. CDR1 is SEHNR, CDR2 FQNEAQ, per germline (reference sequence). Trimming removed 5 bases from V and 7 bases from J; junction bases left unmatched: 7. CDR3 nucleotides: TGTGCCAGCAGCCCGGACAGGGCACACCAGCCCCAGCATTTT. It is translated as CASSPDRAHQPQHF.

This clonotype was seen many times. The chain links TRBV28 to TRBJ2-3, with 15 positions matching TRBD2. The germline V gene has CDR1 MDHEN and CDR2 SYDVKM. Trimming removed 7 bases from V and 5 bases from J; junction bases left unmatched: 7. CDR3 length: 16 residues. The CDR3 is CASKLRTSGRGDTQYF. The CDR3 DNA is TGTGCCAGCAAGCTAAGGACTAGCGGGAGGGGAGATACGCAGTATTTT.

This chain uses TRBV12-3 or TRBV12-4 with TRBJ2-1, with TRBD2 matching 8 bases. V lost 0 bases to trimming and J lost 6 bases; unmatched junction nucleotides: 10. This CDR3 has 17 residues. The CDR3 DNA reads TGTGCCAGCAGTTTAGCGGGGACTAGTTTTTTGGGCAATGAGCAGTTCTTC. It is translated as CASSLAGTSFLGNEQFF.

This chain connects TRBV5-1 to TRBJ2-7; perhaps TRBD1 as D (6 bases). V was clipped by 4 bases and J by 2 bases, with 19 bases between them. CDR3 size: 16 residues. The germline CDR1 and CDR2 sequences are SGHRS and YFSETQ. The CDR3 region is CASSPDAGTPTYEQYF. CDR3 nucleotides: TGCGCCAGCAGCCCGGATGCCGGGACACCGACCTACGAGCAGTACTTC.